Presented here are 30 T cell receptor beta chains from one specimen sequenced in a study of shared clonotypes between healthy human individuals. The assay was immunoSEQ multiplex PCR, and TCRdb's table has in-frame clones only and misses some. The repertoire consists of roughly 590,000 clones, with nearly 97% occurring once and the leading ten covering over 0.09%. Positively selected for CCR7, the CD45RO-negative cells used as naive CD8 cells excluded terminally differentiated effector memory CD45RA+ cells. The sequenced sample was naive CD8+ T cells sorted from blood. The receptors stem from a woman under 40 in good health.

The chain carries TRBV25-1 and TRBJ2-1; D is possibly TRBD1 or TRBD2 (5 bases each). Trimming removed 8 bases from V and 0 bases from J, with 14 bases in between. CDR1 is MGHDK and CDR2 is SYGVNS in the germline V gene. The CDR3 is 15 residues long. In DNA, the CDR3 is TGTGCCAGCCTCGCCTGGGGGAGCTCCTACAATGAGCAGTTCTTC. Translated: CASLAWGSSYNEQFF.

Regarding this clone: The junction shows a germline mismatch at one end, possibly a read error. The chain combines TRBV29-1 with TRBJ2-5; D possibly corresponds to TRBD1 (6 bases). The V gene's germline CDR1 is SQVTM and CDR2 ANQGSEA. This CDR3 region has 10 residues. CDR3 protein: CSVVGDIHNF. CDR3 bases: TGCAGCGTTGTCGGGGACATACACAACTTC.

This clone was found once. The chain employs TRBV7-8 and TRBJ2-1, with D possibly being TRBD1 (5 bases). This CDR3 has 15 amino acids. Looked up from germline, CDR1 is SGHVS and CDR2 is FQNEAQ. Trimming removed 5 bases from V and 0 bases from J, with 11 bases in between. CDR3: CASSPDSSSYNEQFF. The CDR3 DNA reads TGTGCCAGCAGCCCCGACAGTAGCTCCTACAATGAGCAGTTCTTC.

The V gene is TRBV9, the J gene TRBJ2-1; D may be TRBD2 (5 bases). Germline V lookup: CDR1 SGDLS, CDR2 YYNGEE. Trimming shortened V by 0 bases and J by 5 bases, and 15 bases separated the two germline ends. The CDR3 loop spans 16 amino acids. The CDR3 DNA reads as TGTGCCAGCAGCGTAGAACTAGTACACCCGAACAATGAGCAGTTCTTC. Translation gives CASSVELVHPNNEQFF.

The rearrangement links TRBV4-1 to TRBJ1-2; no definite D call. Trimming cost V 0 bases and J 4 bases, with 9 bases left between them. This CDR3 region has 14 residues. From germline, CDR1 is MGHRA and CDR2 YSYEKL. CDR3 residues: CASSQDPYSYGYTF. In nucleotides, the CDR3 is TGCGCCAGCAGCCAAGATCCGTACAGCTATGGCTACACCTTC.

CDR3 sequence (DNA): TGCAGCGTTGAAGGGCGGGTCCTGAGGGGGGGCGGGGAGCTGTTTTTT. This sequence encodes CSVEGRVLRGGGELFF. The chain carries TRBV29-1 and TRBJ2-2, with D tentatively TRBD2 (7 bases). This CDR3 has 16 amino acids. V lost 1 base and J lost 7, with 19 bases in between. CDR1 SQVTM and CDR2 ANQGSEA come from the germline V gene.

Only one count was recorded for this clone. The genes are TRBV6-4 and TRBJ2-7; 9 bases line up with TRBD1. The germline gives CDR1 MRHNA, CDR2 SNTAGT. V lost 3 bases and J lost 3; bases outside the gene matches: 9. The CDR3 runs 16 residues. The CDR3 loop is CASSEWGTGLIYEQYF. CDR3 DNA sequence: TGTGCCAGCAGTGAGTGGGGGACAGGGCTTATCTACGAGCAGTACTTC.

V is TRBV28 and J is TRBJ1-2; maybe TRBD1 (5 bases). Between the trimmed V and J ends, which lost 2 bases and 1 base, there was a span of 11 bases. Germline V CDR1 and CDR2: MDHEN, SYDVKM. This CDR3 region has 15 residues. The CDR3 reads CASSLKGERNYGYTF. The CDR3 nucleotides are TGTGCCAGCAGTTTAAAAGGGGAGCGTAACTATGGCTACACCTTC.

This chain uses TRBV28 with TRBJ1-1; possibly TRBD1 for D (6 bases). Germline assignment: CDR1 MDHEN and CDR2 SYDVKM. CDR3 length equals 15 residues. The V end lost 2 bases, the J end lost 1 base, and 11 bases lay between the germline ends. CDR3 nucleotides: TGTGCCAGCAGTTTAACAGGGAATAAGAACACTGAAGCTTTCTTT. Protein sequence: CASSLTGNKNTEAFF.

The genes are TRBV5-6 and TRBJ2-4; 8 positions agree with TRBD1. The CDR3 has 15 residues. The germline V gene has CDR1 SGHDT and CDR2 YYEEEE. The V gene end was trimmed by 1 base and the J gene end by 8 bases; junction bases not matched to a gene: 8. Here the CDR3 reads CASSLTTGGRDIQYF. The CDR3 nucleotides are TGTGCCAGCAGCTTGACAACAGGGGGTAGGGACATTCAGTACTTC.

The rearrangement uses TRBV7-6 and TRBJ2-5, with 9 bases fitting TRBD1. The V and J ends lost 8 bases and 5 bases, in that order; junction bases with no gene match: 12. The germline CDR1 and CDR2 sequences are SGHVS and FNYEAQ. The CDR3 has 15 residues. CDR3 bases: TGTGCCAGCCGCGCCGAGGCCGACAGGGGGGAGACCCAGTACTTC. Encoded protein: CASRAEADRGETQYF.

This chain joins TRBV9 and TRBJ2-3; 8 bases are a match to TRBD2. The CDR3 is 14 amino acids. CDR1 is SGDLS and CDR2 is YYNGEE in the germline V gene. Trimming removed 3 bases from V and 2 bases from J; junction bases left unmatched: 2. The CDR3 coding sequence is TGTGCCAGCAGCGGTAGCGGGATCACAGATACGCAGTATTTT. Its translation is CASSGSGITDTQYF.

V usage is TRBV6-1 and J usage is TRBJ1-3, with D hard to call. In germline, CDR1 is MNHNS, CDR2 SASEGT. The CDR3 covers 16 residues. V lost 1 base and J 0 bases, leaving 10 bases between the germline ends. CDR3 coding DNA: TGTGCCAGCAGTGAAGTGATGTACAACTCTGGAAACACCATATATTTT. Translating it yields CASSEVMYNSGNTIYF.

The chain uses TRBV5-1 and TRBJ1-6, with D maybe TRBD1 (5 bases). The germline gives CDR1 SGHRS, CDR2 YFSETQ. This CDR3 comprises 12 residues. V lost 0 bases to trimming and J lost 13 bases, with 8 bases between them. CDR3 amino acids: CASSLAGNPLHF. Written as DNA, the CDR3 is TGCGCCAGCAGCTTGGCAGGGAACCCCCTCCACTTT. Supplemented by reference TRBV5-1 and TRBJ1-6, the full variable domain reads KAGVTQTPRYLIKTRGQQVTLSCSPISGHRSVSWYQQTPGQGLQFLFEYFSETQRNKGNFPGRFSGRQFSNSRSEMNVSTLELGDSALYLCASSLAGNPLHFGNGTRLTVT.

The chain uses TRBV27 and TRBJ2-2, with D tentatively TRBD1 (5 bases). Between the trimmed V and J ends, which lost 2 bases and 4 bases, there was a span of 14 bases. This CDR3 is built from 16 residues. In germline, CDR1 is MNHEY, CDR2 SMNVEV (reference sequence). DNA of the CDR3: TGTGCCAGCAGTTTAGACAGACCAGAAATCACCGGGGAGCTGTTTTTT. It codes for CASSLDRPEITGELFF.

The chain joins TRBV5-6 to TRBJ1-1, with a weak D call TRBD1 (5 bases). CDR1 SGHDT and CDR2 YYEEEE come from the germline V gene. This CDR3 is built from 14 residues. Between the trimmed V and J ends, which lost 3 bases and 4 bases, there was a span of 13 bases. CDR3 region: CASSSDSLGTEAFF. The CDR3 bases are TGTGCCAGCAGCTCTGACAGTCTGGGCACTGAAGCTTTCTTT.

The chain joins TRBV5-1 to TRBJ2-7, with D hard to call. Germline CDR1 and CDR2: SGHRS and YFSETQ. The V and J ends lost 0 bases and 0 bases respectively, with 10 bases between them. The CDR3 consists of 15 residues. The CDR3 DNA is TGCGCCAGCAGCTTGGCCAAACAGCACTCCTACGAGCAGTACTTC. This encodes CASSLAKQHSYEQYF.

This clone was observed a few times. The rearrangement links TRBV6-1 to TRBJ2-7; TRBD1 matches at 8 bases. With 6 bases clipped from V and 0 bases from J, the junction kept 7 bases outside the gene matches. This CDR3 comprises 15 residues. Germline V gene data show CDR1 as MNHNS and CDR2 as SASEGT. In nucleotides, the CDR3 is TGTGCCAGCAGGGCGACAGGGGTCATCTCCTACGAGCAGTACTTC. It translates to CASRATGVISYEQYF.

In this sample, this clone turned up once. The rearrangement joins TRBV27 to TRBJ2-7; D remains unclear. V gave up 2 bases and J gave up 4 bases, with 12 bases separating them. The CDR3 spans 14 residues. Germline V lookup: CDR1 MNHEY, CDR2 SMNVEV (reference sequence). DNA for the CDR3: TGTGCCAGCAGTTTAGGGTCAGTAGGGTACGAGCAGTACTTC. Protein: CASSLGSVGYEQYF.

The chain uses TRBV27 and TRBJ2-1; 10 nucleotides match TRBD2. The junction had 9 bases not matched to a gene; V was cut back by 8 bases and J by 5 bases. This CDR3 is 15 amino acids long. The germline V gene has CDR1 MNHEY and CDR2 SMNVEV (reference sequence). The CDR3 region has the DNA TGTGCCAGCGGGCCCCCTAGCGGGAGAGACAATGAGCAGTTCTTC. Amino acids: CASGPPSGRDNEQFF.

This chain joins TRBV5-4 and TRBJ2-3, with no clear D. This CDR3 is 15 amino acids long. V was cut by 4 bases and J by 2 bases, with 14 bases left in between. Germline CDR1 reads SGHNT; CDR2 reads YYREEE (reference sequence). As DNA, the CDR3 is TGTGCCAGCAGCCTGAACCAATTCTACACAGATACGCAGTATTTT. This gives the protein CASSLNQFYTDTQYF. Together with reference TRBV5-4 and TRBJ2-3, the CDR3 gives the full variable domain: ETGVTQSPTHLIKTRGQQVTLRCSSQSGHNTVSWYQQALGQGPQFIFQYYREEENGRGNFPPRFSGLQFPNYSSELNVNALELDDSALYLCASSLNQFYTDTQYFGPGTRLTVL.

The chain recombines TRBV27 with TRBJ2-7; D unclear. Trimming took off 3 bases at V and 7 bases at J, with 22 bases between the two ends. The CDR3 length is 16 residues. Germline CDR1 is MNHEY and CDR2 is SMNVEV (reference sequence). The CDR3 coding sequence is TGTGCCAGCAGTTTGGCCGGACGGACGGGTCTAGGGGAGCAGTACTTC. This sequence encodes CASSLAGRTGLGEQYF.

The chain employs TRBV27 and TRBJ2-1; the D call may be TRBD1 or TRBD2 (5 bases each). The CDR3 consists of 14 residues. V lost 2 bases, J lost 9 bases, and 14 bases lay in between. The germline CDR1 and CDR2 sequences are MNHEY and SMNVEV (reference sequence). As DNA, the CDR3 is TGTGCCAGCAGTTTAACGGGGCCAGGGCCTGAGCAGTTCTTC. Translation: CASSLTGPGPEQFF.

The chain links TRBV27 to TRBJ2-1; D gene unclear. The CDR3 is made up of 10 amino acids. V was trimmed by 8 bases and J by 9 bases, leaving 8 bases between them. Germline loops: CDR1 MNHEY, CDR2 SMNVEV (reference sequence). The CDR3 loop is CASQSGEQFF. In nucleotides, the CDR3 is TGTGCCAGCCAAAGTGGTGAGCAGTTCTTC.

As DNA, the CDR3 is TGTGCTTCCCTAGCGGGACTCAATGAGCAGTTCTTC. This translates into CASLAGLNEQFF. This chain uses TRBV25-1 with TRBJ2-1; TRBD2 matches 9 bases. This CDR3 is built from 12 residues. Germline V gene sequence: CDR1 MGHDK, CDR2 SYGVNS. The variable domain in full, completed from reference TRBV25-1 and TRBJ2-1, reads EADIYQTPRYLVIGTGKKITLECSQTMGHDKMYWYQQDPGMELHLIHYSYGVNSTEKGDLSSESTVSRIRTEHFPLTLESARPSHTSQYLCASLAGLNEQFFGPGTRLTVL.

This chain joins TRBV28 and TRBJ2-3; 10 bases align to TRBD2. This CDR3 has 16 residues. The trim removed 4 bases at V and 1 base at J, leaving 5 bases unmatched. CDR1 and CDR2 from the germline V gene are MDHEN and SYDVKM. CDR3 nucleotides: TGTGCCAGCAGTTCTCGGACTAGCGGACGCACAGATACGCAGTATTTT. This sequence encodes CASSSRTSGRTDTQYF.

The V gene is TRBV5-4, the J gene TRBJ1-1; possible D gene TRBD1, 6 bases. Germline V lookup: CDR1 SGHNT, CDR2 YYREEE (reference sequence). The V and J ends lost 10 bases and 5 bases respectively, with 15 bases between them. The CDR3 sequence is 12 residues long. CDR3 DNA sequence: TGTGCCGGGCTGGGGGCAGGGACTGAAGCTTTCTTT. As protein: CAGLGAGTEAFF.

This sequence joins TRBV19 and TRBJ1-3; 7 nucleotides align to TRBD1. Germline V CDR1 and CDR2: LNHDA, SQIVND (reference sequence). The CDR3 has 15 residues. The junction had 4 bases not matched to a gene; V was cut back by 5 bases and J by 0 bases. The CDR3 DNA is TGTGCCAGTAGTTCTTCAGGGGGCTCTGGAAACACCATATATTTT. It specifies CASSSSGGSGNTIYF.

This rearrangement joins TRBV2 to TRBJ2-3; D possibly corresponds to TRBD1 (6 bases). Germline V gene sequence: CDR1 SNHLY, CDR2 FYNNEI. V lost 6 bases, J lost 0 bases, and 19 bases lay in between. The CDR3 has 17 amino acids. The CDR3 region is CASRSTPGTFSTDTQYF. The CDR3 bases are TGTGCCAGCAGATCTACTCCCGGGACATTTAGCACAGATACGCAGTATTTT.

This clone occurred once. CDR3 bases: TGTGCCAGCAGTGTAACGGGACAGACCCTTTCTGGAAACACCATATATTTT. Amino acid sequence: CASSVTGQTLSGNTIYF. This rearrangement joins TRBV27 to TRBJ1-3, with 7 nucleotides matching TRBD1. Germline V CDR1 and CDR2: MNHEY, SMNVEV (reference sequence). The CDR3 is 17 residues long. Trimming at V came to 5 bases and at J to 1 base, leaving 11 bases not matched to a gene.